This T cell receptor beta chain stems from a study of OX40 agonist ivuxolimab in advanced cancers. Study details: Three patients, one with hepatocellular carcinoma and two with cutaneous melanoma, responded partially.

The CDR3 consists of 17 residues. Germline trimming cut 0 bases from V and 8 bases from J; bases unmatched to any gene: 15. CDR1 and CDR2 (germline): SGHTA, FQGTGA. The table came from immunoSEQ multiplex PCR; TCRdb's copy has only in-frame clones and leaves some out. The data hold 55,000 to 75,000 clones, with 87% observed a single time. Study-wide findings and caveats: CD4+ T cells averaged fewer expanded clones than CD8+ T cells.

Turning to this clone: What it binds is unknown.

It was autoimmune disease history or systemic immunosuppression that excluded patients. The chain is built from TRBV7-3 and TRBJ1-2, with 7 bases lining up with TRBD1. The input for sequencing was CD4+ or CD8+ T cells sorted from blood, taken in a trial of the OX40 agonist ivuxolimab. This clonotype was obtained from an adult with an advanced solid tumor such as melanoma, head and neck, liver or kidney cancer. The CDR3 DNA reads as TGTGCCAGCAGCTTAACGGTCGTTCAGAACAGGGGTCGCGGCTACACCTTC. It encodes CASSLTVVQNRGRGYTF. Full variable domain (rest looked up from reference TRBV7-3 and TRBJ1-2): GAGVSQTPSNKVTEKGKYVELRCDPISGHTALYWYRQSLGQGPEFLIYFQGTGAADDSGLPNDRFFAVRPEGSVSTLKIQRTERGDSAVYLCASSLTVVQNRGRGYTFGSGTRLTVV.